In its sample, the clone carrying this TCR beta chain was seen a few times. What it binds is not known. TCR beta CDR3 sequences were amplified from RNA transcripts. Using the HTBI primer set, a first-round RT-PCR was run on the TCR CDR3. One entry per CDR3 protein, called by TCRdb with MiXCR from the multiplex PCR reads. The data hold over 650,000 distinct CDR3 sequences, with less than 45% observed a single time. The V segment lost 0 bases and the J segment 7 bases; nucleotides outside the gene matches: 6. Germline V lookup: CDR1 DFQATT, CDR2 SNEGSKA (reference sequence). CDR3 length equals 15 residues. Diagnoses were made from clinical symptoms, serum measures (thyroxine and TRAb), thyroid ultrasound and orbital computed tomography. The data stem from a study of T cells in Graves' hyperthyroidism and ophthalmopathy. Overall study findings and caveats: In validation, the model predicted ophthalmopathy. These predictions came a median roughly 6 months before onset. Blood also carried most thyroid clonotypes expanded above 0.001. Patients with ophthalmopathy were separated from those with stable hyperthyroidism by a 13 V-J model.

The origin of this receptor is an adult man with Graves' disease, either hyperthyroidism or ophthalmopathy (not recorded which). What was sequenced was peripheral blood or thyroid tissue (not recorded which). The chain carries TRBV20-1 and TRBJ1-5, with 10 bases lining up with TRBD1. CDR3 protein: CSARDRQGAYQPQHF. The DNA of the CDR3 is TGCAGTGCTAGAGACCGACAGGGGGCTTACCAGCCCCAGCATTTT.